These T cell receptor beta chains were read from a single sample in a study of PD-1 blockade in classical Hodgkin lymphoma. TCRdb's copy holds only in-frame clones and misses some; the assay was immunoSEQ multiplex PCR. The repertoire has under 95,000 clones, under 95% of them found once; the top ten carry around 8.5%. Sequencing used peripheral blood mononuclear cells (PBMCs), obtained at baseline. The receptors stem from a human donor with classical Hodgkin lymphoma. CDR3s include the opening cysteine and the closing phenylalanine or tryptophan. Fields, in order: clone size, D gene, V gene, J gene, CDR3 protein, CDR3 DNA. D genes are given only for firm matches. Expanded clones get a size class; other rows say once, few or many, or leave the size out.

NA	NA	TRBV27	TRBJ2-7	CASSLQSFSGSGEQYF	TGTGCCAGCAGTTTACAATCTTTTAGCGGCTCTGGCGAGCAGTACTTC
NA	TRBD1	TRBV11-3	TRBJ2-7	CASSLDGTGLYEQYF	TGTGCCAGCAGCTTAGACGGGACAGGGCTCTACGAGCAGTACTTC
NA	TRBD1	TRBV5-1	TRBJ2-7	CASSSPGGQGVSYEQYF	TGCGCCAGCAGCTCACCTGGGGGACAGGGCGTTTCCTACGAGCAGTACTTC
NA	TRBD2	TRBV2	TRBJ2-1	CASTWTSGGNPNEQFF	TGTGCCAGCACGTGGACTAGCGGGGGGAACCCCAATGAGCAGTTCTTC
NA	NA	TRBV9	TRBJ1-1	CASSEGEKKAFF	TGTGCCAGCAGCGAGGGGGAAAAAAAAGCTTTCTTT
once	NA	TRBV7-9	TRBJ1-1	CASSSPRGTGDTEAFF	TGTGCCAGCAGCTCCCCTCGGGGGACGGGGGACACTGAAGCTTTCTTT
once	TRBD1	TRBV18	TRBJ2-7	CASSPGQGGREQYF	TGTGCCAGCTCACCGGGACAGGGAGGACGCGAGCAGTACTTC
NA	NA	TRBV5-5	TRBJ1-4	CASRDVKVEKLFF	TGTGCCAGCAGGGATGTGAAGGTTGAAAAACTGTTTTTT
NA	NA	TRBV5-1	TRBJ1-1	CASKQGNTEAFF	TGCGCCAGTAAACAAGGGAACACTGAAGCTTTCTTT
NA	NA	TRBV4-1	TRBJ2-4	CASSPEGTGFGSRYF	TGCGCCAGCAGCCCCGAGGGGACCGGGTTCGGGTCGCGGTACTTC
NA	TRBD1	TRBV5-6	TRBJ2-1	CASSSRTGYLDEQFF	TGTGCCAGCAGCTCACGGACAGGGTATTTGGATGAGCAGTTCTTC
NA	NA	TRBV2	TRBJ2-2	CASSVSGSDTGELFF	TGTGCCAGCAGTGTTAGCGGCTCGGACACCGGGGAGCTGTTTTTT
NA	NA	TRBV4-1	TRBJ2-7	CASSQDDSPYEQYF	TGCGCCAGCAGCCAAGATGACTCCCCCTACGAGCAGTACTTC
NA	TRBD2	TRBV18	TRBJ2-7	CASSRGLAGYEQYF	TGTGCCAGCTCCCGTGGACTAGCGGGGTACGAGCAGTACTTC
NA	NA	TRBV19	TRBJ2-5	CASSIRPQGGYQETQYF	TGTGCCAGTAGTATCCGGCCCCAGGGGGGGTACCAAGAGACCCAGTACTTC
NA	NA	TRBV12-2	TRBJ1-5	CASRDGTGRQPQHF	TGTGCAAGTCGCGACGGGACAGGGAGACAGCCCCAGCATTTT
NA	TRBD1	TRBV27	TRBJ2-5	CASSGTGGLTSGSKETQYF	TGTGCCAGCAGTGGGACAGGGGGCTTAACTAGTGGTTCGAAAGAGACCCAGTACTTC
once	NA	TRBV2	TRBJ2-5	CASSPGPGRETQYF	TGTGCCAGCAGCCCGGGACCCGGGCGAGAGACCCAGTACTTC
NA	NA	TRBV5-4	TRBJ1-1	CASSSRQHGDTEAFF	TGTGCCAGCAGCTCGCGACAGCATGGGGACACTGAAGCTTTCTTT
NA	NA	TRBV7-6	TRBJ2-2	CASSLLGTGELFF	TGTGCCAGCAGCTTATTAGGGACCGGGGAGCTGTTTTTT
NA	TRBD2	TRBV7-6	TRBJ2-3	CASSRGLAESTDTQYF	TGTGCCAGCAGCCGCGGACTAGCGGAGTCCACAGATACGCAGTATTTT
NA	NA	TRBV9	TRBJ1-2	CASSVALSAGPYGYTF	TGTGCCAGCAGCGTAGCTTTGTCGGCAGGGCCCTATGGCTACACCTTC
NA	NA	TRBV11-2	TRBJ1-1	CASSSPTGDTEAFF	TGTGCCAGCAGCTCACCAACGGGGGACACTGAAGCTTTCTTT
NA	TRBD2	TRBV7-9	TRBJ2-5	CASSPRTSEETQYF	TGTGCCAGCAGCCCCCGGACTAGCGAAGAGACCCAGTACTTC
NA	NA	TRBV7-3	TRBJ2-1	CASSFLGQGNEQFF	TGTGCCAGCAGCTTCTTAGGCCAAGGCAATGAGCAGTTCTTC
NA	NA	TRBV30	TRBJ2-5	CAWSVRQGLYF	TGTGCCTGGAGTGTACGTCAGGGGTTGTACTTC
NA	TRBD2	TRBV6-5	TRBJ2-5	CASSFGTSHQRYF	TGTGCCAGCAGTTTCGGGACTAGTCATCAGAGGTACTTC
NA	NA	TRBV6-5	TRBJ2-3	CASALGDSTDTQYF	TGTGCCAGCGCCCTCGGGGATAGCACAGATACGCAGTATTTT
NA	NA	TRBV5-6	TRBJ1-1	CASSPTEGREAFF	TGTGCCAGCAGCCCCACGGAGGGGAGGGAAGCTTTCTTT
NA	NA	TRBV9	TRBJ2-1	CASSVAPLVQDEQFF	TGTGCCAGCAGCGTAGCCCCTTTGGTTCAGGATGAGCAGTTCTTC
NA	TRBD2	TRBV9	TRBJ2-7	CASSVAWGEGYEQYF	TGTGCCAGCAGCGTAGCCTGGGGGGAGGGCTACGAGCAGTACTTC
NA	NA	TRBV2	TRBJ1-5	CASSAPPAGLNQPQHF	TGTGCCAGCAGTGCTCCACCGGCAGGGCTCAATCAGCCCCAGCATTTT
NA	NA	TRBV25-1	TRBJ2-1	CASSEAYNEQFF	TGTGCCAGCAGTGAAGCCTACAATGAGCAGTTCTTC
NA	NA	TRBV6-6	TRBJ1-1	CASSPVLNTEAFF	TGTGCCAGCAGTCCGGTACTGAACACTGAAGCTTTCTTT
NA	NA	TRBV6-6	TRBJ1-2	CASSRQVPYGYTF	TGTGCCAGCAGCCGACAAGTCCCCTATGGCTACACCTTC
NA	TRBD1	TRBV6-4	TRBJ1-1	CASSEKPGQQAFF	TGTGCCAGCAGTGAAAAACCGGGACAGCAAGCTTTCTTT
NA	NA	TRBV27	TRBJ1-1	CASKITGARGTEAFF	TGTGCCAGCAAAATTACGGGGGCGCGAGGTACTGAAGCTTTCTTT
NA	NA	TRBV29-1	TRBJ2-7	CSQGLRWGYKTYEQYF	TGCAGCCAGGGATTGCGATGGGGCTACAAAACCTACGAGCAGTACTTC
NA	NA	TRBV9	TRBJ2-1	CASSVGSPADDEQFF	TGTGCCAGCAGCGTAGGGTCTCCGGCTGACGATGAGCAGTTCTTC
NA	NA	TRBV18	TRBJ1-1	CASSPAEVNTEAFF	TGTGCCAGCTCACCAGCTGAGGTGAACACTGAAGCTTTCTTT
NA	TRBD1	TRBV30	TRBJ1-1	CAWSPGTGNEAFF	TGTGCCTGGAGCCCTGGGACAGGGAACGAGGCTTTCTTT
NA	NA	TRBV4-2	TRBJ2-2	CASSQGGSSGELFF	TGTGCCAGCAGCCAAGGGGGTTCTAGTGGGGAGCTGTTTTTT
NA	NA	TRBV7-6	TRBJ2-1	CASSRGTNNEQFF	TGTGCCAGCAGCCGCGGGACGAATAATGAGCAGTTCTTC
NA	NA	TRBV4-3	TRBJ2-7	CASSQDATGTSYEQYF	TGCGCCAGCAGCCAAGATGCGACCGGGACGTCCTACGAGCAGTACTTC